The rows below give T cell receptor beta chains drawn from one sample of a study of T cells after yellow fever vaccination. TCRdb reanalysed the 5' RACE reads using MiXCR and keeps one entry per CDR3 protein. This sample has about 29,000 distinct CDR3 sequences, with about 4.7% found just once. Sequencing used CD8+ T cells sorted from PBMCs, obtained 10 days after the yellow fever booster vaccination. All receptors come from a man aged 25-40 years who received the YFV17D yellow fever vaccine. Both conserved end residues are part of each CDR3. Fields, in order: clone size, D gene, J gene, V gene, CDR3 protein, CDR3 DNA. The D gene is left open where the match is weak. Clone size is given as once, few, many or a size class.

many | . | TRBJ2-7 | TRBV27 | CASTSGGYEQYF | TGTGCCAGCACTTCAGGGGGGTACGAGCAGTACTTC
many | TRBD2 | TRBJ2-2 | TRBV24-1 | CATSDRLAGAYDGELFF | TGTGCCACCAGTGACCGACTAGCGGGAGCCTATGACGGGGAGCTGTTTTTT
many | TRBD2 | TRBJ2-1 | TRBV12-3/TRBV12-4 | CASSSGGLAYNEQFF | TGTGCCAGCAGTTCCGGGGGACTAGCGTATAATGAGCAGTTCTTC
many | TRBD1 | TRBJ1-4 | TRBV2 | CASSGDRVSTNEKLFF | TGTGCCAGCAGTGGAGACAGGGTTTCAACTAATGAAAAACTGTTTTTT
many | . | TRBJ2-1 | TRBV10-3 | CAISESYGARYNEQFF | TGTGCCATCAGTGAGTCTTATGGGGCGAGATACAATGAGCAGTTCTTC
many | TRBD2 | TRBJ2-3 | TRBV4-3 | CASSGGLGFLTDTQYF | TGCGCCAGCAGCGGCGGACTAGGTTTTTTGACAGATACGCAGTATTTT
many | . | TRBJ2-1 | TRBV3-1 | CASSQLSGGGNEQFF | TGTGCCAGCAGCCAACTTAGCGGAGGGGGGAATGAGCAGTTCTTC
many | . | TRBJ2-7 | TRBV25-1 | CASSDVTGTTYEQYF | TGTGCCAGCAGTGATGTGACAGGCACCACCTACGAGCAGTACTTC
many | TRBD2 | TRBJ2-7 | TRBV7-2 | CASSLTSGIVAYEQYF | TGTGCCAGCAGCTTAACTAGCGGGATCGTCGCCTACGAGCAGTACTTC
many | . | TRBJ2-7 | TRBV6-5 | CASSYAAGEQYF | TGTGCCAGCAGTTATGCGGCAGGCGAGCAGTACTTC
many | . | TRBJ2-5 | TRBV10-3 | CAIREGQQETQYF | TGTGCCATCAGGGAGGGACAGCAAGAGACCCAGTACTTC
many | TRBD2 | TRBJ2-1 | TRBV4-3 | CASSPTTSGEQFF | TGCGCCAGCAGCCCGACGACTAGCGGCGAGCAGTTCTTC
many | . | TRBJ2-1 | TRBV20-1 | CSARKPDNYNEQFF | TGCAGTGCTAGGAAGCCCGACAACTACAATGAGCAGTTCTTC
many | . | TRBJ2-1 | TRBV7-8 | CASSVGGPGNEQFF | TGTGCCAGCAGCGTGGGGGGTCCGGGGAATGAGCAGTTCTTC
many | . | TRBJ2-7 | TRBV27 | CASSLATGQSYEQYF | TGTGCCAGCAGTTTAGCCACGGGACAATCCTACGAGCAGTACTTC
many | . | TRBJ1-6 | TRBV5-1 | CASSFGQPNSPLHF | TGCGCCAGCAGCTTTGGACAGCCTAATTCACCCCTCCACTTT
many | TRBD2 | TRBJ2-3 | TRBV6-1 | CASNTLAVLTDTQYF | TGTGCCAGCAACACGCTAGCGGTACTCACAGATACGCAGTATTTT